This T cell receptor (beta chain) was sequenced during a study of human versus mouse CDR3 diversity and MHC coevolution. Study at large: Between about 0.6 x 10^7 and 1.6 x 10^7 valid reads came from each sample. Study-wide results and limits: Compared with mice, human CDR3s carried more deletions and insertions on average. Among all groups, most of the three human donors showed least clonal inequality.

This clone was seen only once. Its antigen remains unidentified. Likely a read error: the CDR3 ends without its conserved phenylalanine or tryptophan. With V trimmed by 3 bases and J by 1 base, 2 bases remained unmatched. This CDR3 comprises 14 residues. Germline values: CDR1 KGHSH, CDR2 LQKENI. Only in-frame clones appear in the TCRdb table, and some are missing; sequencing was by immunoSEQ multiplex PCR. The data show around 59,000 clones, around 94% seen once. The chain has TRBV18 and TRBJ1-1; 7 bases are shared with TRBD1. Source material: naive CD4+ T cells from blood. Stated subset: CD45RO-negative CD62L-positive naive CD4 T cells. The source of this sequence is a person in their sixties in good health. CDR3 protein: CASSPAGGNTEAFL. DNA for the CDR3: TGTGCCAGCTCACCGGCAGGGGGGAACACTGAAGCTTTCCTT.